Following are 4 T cell receptor beta chains from one sample sequenced in a study of regulatory T cells in long-lasting Graves disease. With iRepertoire HTBI primers and Arm-PCR of CDR3 regions, TCR beta libraries were built. MiXCR, applied by TCRdb to the multiplex PCR reads, yields one record per CDR3 protein. The sample has around 320,000 distinct CDR3 sequences; around 15% are singletons. Time point specified: newly diagnosed GD, antithyroid drugs for less than 3 months. TCR sequences were obtained from RNA taken from PBMCs. These records were also assigned to another study, of T cells in Graves' hyperthyroidism and ophthalmopathy.

Sample: peripheral blood mononuclear cells (PBMCs), taken at new diagnosis, from a patient treated with antithyroid drugs. These receptors all stem from a man aged 35 to 55 with Graves disease.

Many counts were recorded for this clonotype. J is TRBJ2-1 and V is TRBV7-8; 16 positions agree with TRBD2. Trimming removed 3 bases from V and 1 base from J; junction bases left unmatched: 3. This CDR3 has 18 amino acids. Germline assignment: CDR1 SGHVS and CDR2 FQNEAQ. CDR3 sequence: CASSLGTSGGVSYNEQFF. The DNA of the CDR3 is TGTGCCAGCAGCTTGGGGACTAGCGGGGGGGTATCCTACAATGAGCAGTTCTTC.

This clonotype showed up many times. CDR3 bases: TGTGCCAGCAGCCCAGGGGGCGCTGGGCGGAAGACGCAGTATTTT. Protein: CASSPGGAGRKTQYF. This rearrangement joins TRBV7-2 to TRBJ2-3; 8 nucleotides line up with TRBD1. CDR3 length: 15 residues. V dropped 5 bases and J dropped 9; count of bases not matched to a gene: 13. Germline V gene data show CDR1 as SGHTA and CDR2 as FQGNSA.

This clonotype has a count of ten or more. The V and J genes are TRBV30 and TRBJ2-1; D may be TRBD2 (5 bases). The CDR3 runs 14 residues. Germline lookup yields CDR1 GTSNPN and CDR2 SVGIG (reference sequence). Trimming removed 2 bases from V and 7 bases from J, with 15 bases in between. Here the CDR3 reads CAWSPGIGLNEQFF. The CDR3 coding sequence is TGTGCCTGGAGTCCCGGGATTGGGTTGAATGAGCAGTTCTTC.

This clonotype was recorded many times. The CDR3 here is CASSQRGQGTLRDEQFF. In nucleotides, the CDR3 is TGCGCCAGCAGCCAGAGGGGACAGGGGACACTACGCGATGAGCAGTTCTTC. This rearrangement joins TRBV4-1 to TRBJ2-1, with TRBD1 matching 10 bases. J gave up 8 bases and V 3 bases, and 13 bases lay outside the gene matches. Germline CDR1 MGHRA, CDR2 YSYEKL. The CDR3 contains 17 residues.